The 15 T cell receptor beta chains below come from one sample, sequenced in a study of T cells in Graves' hyperthyroidism and ophthalmopathy (dated by TCRdb to between 2019 and 2020). The library was generated by multiplex PCR. Instrument used: Illumina HiSeq 2000. The TCR beta CDR3 regions were amplified from the RNA transcripts. The TCR CDR3 was subjected to a first round of RT-PCR using the HTBI primer set and the Qiagen OneStep RT-PCR kit. In-frame beta chains were kept once TCRdb had trimmed the public reads at Q25 with fastp and called clones with MiXCR. Entries are consolidated by CDR3 protein sequence, retaining the most common genes and DNA. The sample table records roughly 180,000 distinct CDR3 sequences; 9.4% of these occur just once. The ten largest clones add up to roughly a fifth of the sample. The sample consisted of blood. The receptor source for this set is a woman aged 18-29 years with Graves' hyperthyroidism that later progressed to Graves' ophthalmopathy.

This clonotype was recorded a few times. V is TRBV5-6 and J is TRBJ1-1, with D possibly matching TRBD1 (5 bases). CDR1 is SGHDT and CDR2 is YYEEEE in the germline V gene. This CDR3 spans 12 amino acids. V was pared by 5 bases and J by 7 bases, with 12 bases between. CDR3 DNA sequence: TGTGCCAGCAGGAAGGGGAGTAATGAAGCTTTCTTT. Translated, it gives CASRKGSNEAFF.

The table lists this clonotype with many counts. J is TRBJ1-2 and V is TRBV28, with 7 bases aligning to TRBD1. The junction had 4 bases not matched to a gene; V was cut back by 6 bases and J by 0 bases. The CDR3 loop spans 14 amino acids. The V gene's germline CDR1 is MDHEN and CDR2 SYDVKM. The CDR3 nucleotides read TGTGCCAGCAGCCGACAGGGAGCTAACTATGGCTACACCTTC. It is translated as CASSRQGANYGYTF.

This clonotype was detected many times. The chain joins TRBV27 to TRBJ1-1; D is possibly TRBD1 (6 bases). This CDR3 is 14 amino acids long. Germline CDR1 MNHEY, CDR2 SMNVEV (reference sequence). V lost 5 bases and J 0 bases, leaving 10 bases between the germline ends. The CDR3 protein is CASSRTEVNTEAFF. CDR3 coding DNA: TGTGCCAGCAGTCGGACAGAGGTGAACACTGAAGCTTTCTTT.

This clonotype showed up many times. The rearrangement joins TRBV20-1 to TRBJ2-3; 10 bases agree with TRBD2. V lost 5 bases and J lost 4; bases outside the gene matches: 9. This CDR3 spans 15 amino acids. Per the germline V gene, CDR1 is DFQATT and CDR2 is SNEGSKA (reference sequence). The CDR3 coding sequence is TGCAGTGCTCTGCTAAGCGGGGGGGTGGCAGATACGCAGTATTTT. Encoded protein: CSALLSGGVADTQYF.

This clonotype was seen repeatedly, ten times or more. CDR3 amino acids: CASTWANTEAFF. As DNA, the CDR3 is TGTGCCAGTACCTGGGCGAACACTGAAGCTTTCTTT. J is TRBJ1-1 and V is TRBV19; D is unresolved. Between the trimmed V and J ends, which lost 7 bases and 1 base, there was a span of 7 bases. Germline lookup yields CDR1 LNHDA and CDR2 SQIVND (reference sequence). There are 12 residues in the CDR3.

This clonotype was seen ten or more times. The genes are TRBV14 and TRBJ2-7, with D possibly called TRBD1 or TRBD2 (5 bases each). Per germline, CDR1 SGHDN and CDR2 FVKESK. This CDR3 comprises 16 residues. The germline V and J ends were trimmed by 4 bases and 0 bases, with 16 bases remaining between them. As DNA, the CDR3 is TGTGCCAGCAGCCGGGGAGACAGCTCCTTCTCCTACGAGCAGTACTTC. This translates into CASSRGDSSFSYEQYF.

This clonotype was detected many times. V gene TRBV30 combines with J gene TRBJ1-5, with D perhaps matching TRBD1 (5 bases). CDR3 length: 13 amino acids. CDR1 is GTSNPN and CDR2 is SVGIG in the germline V gene (reference sequence). V lost 2 bases and J 7 bases, leaving 12 bases between the germline ends. The CDR3 loop reads CAWSTREDQPQHF. The CDR3 nucleotides read TGTGCCTGGAGTACCAGGGAGGACCAGCCCCAGCATTTT.

This clonotype occurred once. The chain uses TRBV28 and TRBJ2-7, with 8 bases aligning to TRBD2. CDR1 is MDHEN and CDR2 is SYDVKM in the germline V gene. The CDR3 contains 15 residues. V gave up 6 bases and J gave up 4 bases; unmatched junction bases: 11. The CDR3, as DNA: TGTGCCAGCAGGTCAACGGGGGGGCTGGTATACGAGCAGTACTTC. Amino acids: CASRSTGGLVYEQYF.

This clonotype was recorded a few times. J is TRBJ2-3 and V is TRBV20-1, with TRBD2 matching over 9 bases. The CDR3 consists of 14 residues. V was pared by 6 bases and J by 5 bases, with 9 bases of the junction left unmatched. Germline V gene sequence: CDR1 DFQATT, CDR2 SNEGSKA (reference sequence). CDR3 nucleotide sequence: TGCAGTGCGAGGCGGGAGGGGCCAGGAGATACGCAGTATTTT. This encodes CSARREGPGDTQYF.

This clonotype was seen many times. The V gene is TRBV30, the J gene TRBJ1-6; D is perhaps TRBD1 (6 bases). Germline assignment: CDR1 GTSNPN and CDR2 SVGIG (reference sequence). V lost 1 base and J lost 13, with 17 bases in between. There are 14 residues in the CDR3. In nucleotides, the CDR3 is TGTGCCTGGAGTGGGGGGCAGGGGATAAGTCCCCTCCACTTT. This gives the protein CAWSGGQGISPLHF.

This clonotype was found many times. V gene TRBV12-3 or TRBV12-4 combines with J gene TRBJ2-7; TRBD1 is a possible D gene (5 bases). V dropped 1 base and J dropped 4 bases, with 17 bases sitting between them. The CDR3 is made up of 16 amino acids. CDR3 region: CASSLVTGSRPYEQYF. The CDR3 DNA sequence: TGTGCCAGCAGTTTAGTCACAGGTTCCAGACCTTACGAGCAGTACTTC.

This clonotype was counted at least ten times. The V call is TRBV20-1, the J call TRBJ1-5; possibly TRBD1 for D (6 bases). The germline CDR1 and CDR2 sequences are DFQATT and SNEGSKA (reference sequence). This CDR3 has 12 residues. With 5 bases removed from V and 5 bases from J, the gap between germline ends came to 10 bases. The CDR3 sequence is CSALDSDQPQHF. In nucleotides, the CDR3 is TGCAGTGCTTTGGACAGTGATCAGCCCCAGCATTTT.

There are many counts of this clonotype. The chain couples TRBV6-1 to TRBJ2-1; 14 nucleotides agree with TRBD2. CDR3 length equals 14 residues. Germline V gene sequence: CDR1 MNHNS, CDR2 SASEGT. Germline trimming cut 5 bases from V and 7 bases from J; bases unmatched to any gene: 1. The DNA of the CDR3 is TGTGCCAGCAGTAGGACTAGCGGGAGGAATGAGCAGTTCTTC. Translating gives CASSRTSGRNEQFF.

This clonotype was picked up many times. This chain joins TRBV6-1 and TRBJ2-2; D unclear. CDR1 and CDR2 (germline): MNHNS, SASEGT. This CDR3 spans 13 amino acids. V lost 5 bases to trimming and J lost 3 bases, with 7 bases between them. In DNA, the CDR3 is TGTGCCAGCAGTTTATCAGACACCGGGGAGCTGTTTTTT. This translates into CASSLSDTGELFF.

This clonotype was seen repeatedly, ten times or more. This rearrangement joins TRBV2 to TRBJ2-7; 9 bases line up with TRBD1. V gave up 3 bases and J gave up 7 bases; unmatched junction bases: 10. The germline CDR1 and CDR2 sequences are SNHLY and FYNNEI. CDR3 length equals 15 residues. The CDR3 nucleotides are TGTGCCAGCAGTGATGGGACAGGGTATACGGGGGAGCAGTACTTC. Translating gives CASSDGTGYTGEQYF. Filled out from reference TRBV2 and TRBJ2-7, the complete variable domain reads EPEVTQTPSHQVTQMGQEVILRCVPISNHLYFYWYRQILGQKVEFLVSFYNNEISEKSEIFDDQFSVERPDGSNFTLKIRSTKLEDSAMYFCASSDGTGYTGEQYFGPGTRLTVT.